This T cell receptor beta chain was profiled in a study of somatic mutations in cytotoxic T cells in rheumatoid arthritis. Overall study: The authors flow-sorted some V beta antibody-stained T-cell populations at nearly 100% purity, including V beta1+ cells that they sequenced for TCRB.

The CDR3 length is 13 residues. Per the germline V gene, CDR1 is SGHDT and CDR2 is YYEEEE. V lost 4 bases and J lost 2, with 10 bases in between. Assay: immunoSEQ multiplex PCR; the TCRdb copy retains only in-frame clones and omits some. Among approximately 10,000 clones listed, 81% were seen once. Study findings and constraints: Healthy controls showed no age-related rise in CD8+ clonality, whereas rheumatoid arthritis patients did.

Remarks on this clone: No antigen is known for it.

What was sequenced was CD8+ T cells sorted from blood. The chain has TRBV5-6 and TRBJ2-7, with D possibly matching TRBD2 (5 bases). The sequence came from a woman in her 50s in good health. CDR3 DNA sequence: TGTGCCAGCAGCCCCGGGGTAACCTACGAGCAGTACTTC. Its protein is CASSPGVTYEQYF.